This record looks at one TCR beta chain sequence and its context. Antigen specificity is unknown. This specimen comes from a study of T-cell memory formation after mild COVID-19. Study information: Among the donors, TCR clusters were largely specific to each donor.

The germline V gene has CDR1 SGHTA and CDR2 FQGNSA. This CDR3 has 12 amino acids. Trimming shortened V by 4 bases and J by 5 bases, and 8 bases separated the two germline ends. Study findings and constraints: Day 15 to 85 contracting clones showed balanced CD4/CD8; later expanders leaned CD4+. CD4+ clones that contracted lay mainly in CM and EM; CD8+ ones lay in EMRA. Pre-infection memory held some responding clones, suggesting pre-existing cross-reactive T cells responded.

TCRdb ran MiXCR on the 5' RACE reads and lists one entry per CDR3 protein. The data show more than 350,000 distinct CDR3 sequences, with 16% seen just once and around a fifth held by the top ten. This TCR was sampled from a man aged 18 to 29 who had mild COVID-19 (a few samples of this study predate the infection). Cell type and time point are not known. Input material: PBMCs or a T cell subset sorted from them (not recorded which). The V and J genes are TRBV7-2 and TRBJ1-2; D call uncertain. This chain's CDR3 is CASSSIGYGYTF. CDR3 DNA sequence: TGTGCCAGCAGCTCCATCGGATATGGCTACACCTTC. Based on the CDR3 plus reference TRBV7-2 and TRBJ1-2, the full variable domain is GAGVSQSPSNKVTEKGKDVELRCDPISGHTALYWYRQSLGQGLEFLIYFQGNSAPDKSGLPSDRFSAERTGGSVSTLTIQRTQQEDSAVYLCASSSIGYGYTFGSGTRLTVV.